A single sample is the source of the 8 T cell receptor beta chains below, sequenced in a study of blood T cells in healthy people across ages. The use of a sample-barcoded 5' primer and a J-beta primer mix characterized a second PCR of about 6 to 11 cycles. One entry per CDR3 protein, called by TCRdb with MiXCR from the 5' RACE reads. Of about 780,000 distinct CDR3 sequences listed, more than 35% are singletons. The sample taken for sequencing was blood. These receptors came from a man older than 75 in good health.

This clonotype was seen only a few times. This chain links TRBV20-1 with TRBJ2-1; D perhaps matches TRBD2 (5 bases). The CDR3 totals 14 residues. CDR1 DFQATT and CDR2 SNEGSKA come from the germline V gene (reference sequence). The ends were cut back, 2 bases at V and 8 bases at J, with 16 bases in the middle. CDR3 DNA sequence: TGCAGTGCTAGACAGGCGATAGCGTTGGATGAGCAGTTCTTC. The encoded protein is CSARQAIALDEQFF.

As DNA, the CDR3 is TGTGCCACAATGAGGGGGGAATCGTCACCCCTCCACTTT. The encoded protein is CATMRGESSPLHF. This sequence joins TRBV6-6 and TRBJ1-6; TRBD1 might be the D (6 bases). CDR1 is MNHNY and CDR2 is SVGAGI in the germline V gene (reference sequence). The CDR3 contains 13 residues. V lost 10 bases, J lost 10 bases, and 17 bases lay in between.

This clonotype was seen repeatedly, ten times or more. The CDR3 region has the DNA TGCAGTGCTAGAGACAGCGGGAACCACAATGAGCAGTTCTTC. Protein product: CSARDSGNHNEQFF. The gene calls are TRBV20-1 and TRBJ2-1; TRBD2 agrees at 7 bases. The ends lost 0 bases at V and 5 bases at J; junction bases unmatched: 4. Germline loops: CDR1 DFQATT, CDR2 SNEGSKA (reference sequence). The CDR3 has 14 residues.

V usage is TRBV7-9 and J usage is TRBJ2-1; D may be TRBD2 (6 bases). Germline CDR1 SEHNR, CDR2 FQNEAQ (reference sequence). Deletions cut 5 bases from V and 3 bases from J, with 20 bases between. The CDR3 consists of 17 residues. This CDR3 is CASSPRRGRSFYNEQFF. The DNA of the CDR3 is TGTGCCAGCAGCCCCCGGAGGGGCAGGAGCTTCTACAATGAGCAGTTCTTC.

The J gene is TRBJ2-7, the V gene TRBV6-5, with a tentative D call TRBD2 (6 bases). The CDR3 covers 15 residues. Trimming shortened V by 8 bases and J by 7 bases, and 24 bases separated the two germline ends. Germline-derived CDR1 and CDR2 are MNHEY and SVGAGI. This CDR3 reads CASSRGASEGNEQYF. For the CDR3, the DNA is TGTGCCAGCTCCCGCGGGGCCTCGGAGGGCAATGAGCAGTACTTC.

The chain joins TRBV20-1 to TRBJ2-7; D is possibly TRBD1 or TRBD2 (5 bases each). The CDR3 has 18 amino acids. Germline V gene lookup returns CDR1 DFQATT and CDR2 SNEGSKA (reference sequence). The V end was cut by 0 bases, the J end by 0 bases, with 21 bases between. DNA for the CDR3: TGCAGTGCTAGAGATCGAAGACGGGACGATCTCTTCTCCTACGAGCAGTACTTC. It encodes CSARDRRRDDLFSYEQYF.

This clonotype was seen at least ten times. The chain employs TRBV5-6 and TRBJ1-1; no clear D. Germline V gives CDR1 SGHDT, CDR2 YYEEEE. V lost 4 bases, J lost 4 bases, and 11 bases lay in between. The CDR3 contains 13 residues. CDR3: CASSPASGTEAFF. For the CDR3, the DNA is TGTGCCAGCAGCCCGGCGTCAGGCACTGAAGCTTTCTTT.

The CDR3 is CASTPGLADHEQYF. The DNA of the CDR3 is TGTGCCAGCACCCCGGGACTAGCGGACCACGAGCAGTACTTC. V gene TRBV28 combines with J gene TRBJ2-4; 11 positions match TRBD2. The J call may not be correct, given that the DNA end is closer to TRBJ2-7. There are 14 residues in the CDR3. Germline assignment: CDR1 MDHEN and CDR2 SYDVKM.